The 15 T cell receptor beta chains below all came from one sample that was sequenced in a study of blood T cell repertoires in COVID-19. TCRdb's copy holds only in-frame clones and misses some; the assay was immunoSEQ multiplex PCR. The sample contains a few hundred thousand clones, about four fifths of which appear only once. The sequencing input was peripheral blood. The receptors shown here come from a woman between 18 and 29 years old with acute or convalescent COVID-19.

V gene TRBV6-5 combines with J gene TRBJ1-4; D unclear. Trimming left V 1 base short and J 5 bases short, with 11 bases between. The CDR3 has 15 residues. Looked up from germline, CDR1 is MNHEY and CDR2 is SVGAGI. For the CDR3, the DNA is TGTGCCAGCAGTTACTTGGGCGGACTAAATGAAAAACTGTTTTTT. It is translated as CASSYLGGLNEKLFF.

This clone was seen ten or more times. This chain connects TRBV5-6 to TRBJ1-2, with D perhaps matching TRBD1 (6 bases). Germline V gene lookup returns CDR1 SGHDT and CDR2 YYEEEE. The CDR3 length is 14 residues. V lost 2 bases and J 7 bases, leaving 15 bases between the germline ends. The CDR3 nucleotides read TGTGCCAGCAGCTTCCAGACAGGACAAGGTGGCTACACCTTC. Its translation is CASSFQTGQGGYTF. The full variable domain, its missing parts supplied by reference TRBV5-6 and TRBJ1-2, is DAGVTQSPTHLIKTRGQQVTLRCSPKSGHDTVSWYQQALGQGPQFIFQYYEEEERQRGNFPDRFSGHQFPNYSSELNVNALLLGDSALYLCASSFQTGQGGYTFGSGTRLTVV.

This clone is medium-sized in the sample. The chain combines TRBV7-3 with TRBJ2-3; TRBD2 might be the D (6 bases). Germline V gives CDR1 SGHTA, CDR2 FQGTGA. The CDR3 contains 17 residues. The V and J ends lost 0 bases and 2 bases respectively, with 15 bases between them. The CDR3 sequence: CASSLTPPSDPTDTQYF. CDR3 bases: TGTGCCAGCAGCTTAACCCCGCCTAGCGATCCCACAGATACGCAGTATTTT.

This sequence joins TRBV18 and TRBJ2-3; 11 nucleotides agree with TRBD2. CDR3 length: 15 amino acids. Germline V lookup: CDR1 KGHSH, CDR2 LQKENI. V trimming: 0 bases; J trimming: 9 bases; junction bases outside the gene matches: 5. This CDR3 reads CASSPPSGRAWTQYF. As DNA, the CDR3 is TGTGCCAGCTCACCACCTAGCGGGAGGGCCTGGACGCAGTATTTT. The full variable domain, rest sourced from reference TRBV18 and TRBJ2-3, is NAGVMQNPRHLVRRRGQEARLRCSPMKGHSHVYWYRQLPEEGLKFMVYLQKENIIDESGMPKERFSAEFPKEGPSILRIQQVVRGDSAAYFCASSPPSGRAWTQYFGPGTRLTVL.

The V gene is TRBV7-9, the J gene TRBJ2-1; 10 positions agree with TRBD2. Germline CDR1 reads SEHNR; CDR2 reads FQNEAQ (reference sequence). The CDR3 is 17 amino acids. Trimming took 4 bases from V and 7 from J; bases not matched to a gene: 13. The CDR3 region is CASSSLAGGSPQNEQFF. The CDR3 DNA is TGTGCCAGCAGCTCCTTAGCGGGAGGCTCCCCTCAAAATGAGCAGTTCTTC.

This clone was observed many times. The chain is built from TRBV15 and TRBJ1-2, with D maybe TRBD1 (6 bases). V dropped 5 bases and J dropped 2 bases, with 18 bases sitting between them. CDR1 is LNHNV, CDR2 YYDKDF, per germline (reference sequence). The length of the CDR3 is 16 residues. The CDR3 DNA sequence: TGTGCCACCAGCGCCGGGGGGGCAGGGGACAACTATGGCTACACCTTC. The encoded protein is CATSAGGAGDNYGYTF.

This sequence joins TRBV5-6 and TRBJ2-7; 7 positions agree with TRBD1. Unmatched junction bases numbered 4, after V lost 2 bases and J lost 2 bases. Germline values: CDR1 SGHDT, CDR2 YYEEEE. The CDR3 contains 14 residues. The CDR3 DNA is TGTGCCAGCAGCTTTGGACAGGACCCCTACGAGCAGTACTTC. Protein sequence: CASSFGQDPYEQYF.

J is TRBJ1-2 and V is TRBV2; D is uncertain. The germline V gene encodes CDR1 SNHLY and CDR2 FYNNEI. Trimming cost V 1 base and J 7 bases, with 13 bases left between them. The CDR3 sequence is 14 residues long. CDR3 in amino acids: CASSEGGGGVGYTF. The CDR3 DNA reads TGTGCCAGCAGTGAAGGAGGAGGAGGTGTTGGCTACACCTTC.

This clone was seen only once. The chain joins TRBV25-1 to TRBJ2-1, with 10 positions matching TRBD2. Germline assignment: CDR1 MGHDK and CDR2 SYGVNS. This CDR3 is built from 16 residues. J gave up 2 bases and V 3 bases, and 4 bases lay outside the gene matches. The CDR3 sequence is CASSDPAGGPYNEQFF. The CDR3 nucleotides read TGTGCCAGCAGTGACCCAGCGGGAGGGCCCTACAATGAGCAGTTCTTC.

This clone was seen more than once but under ten times. The V gene is TRBV19, the J gene TRBJ1-3; the D gene is possibly TRBD1 (5 bases). CDR3 size: 11 residues. Trimming took off 9 bases at V and 8 bases at J, with 11 bases between the two ends. Per the germline V gene, CDR1 is LNHDA and CDR2 is SQIVND (reference sequence). This CDR3 is CASTRGHTIYF. In DNA, the CDR3 is TGTGCCAGCACGCGGGGACACACCATATATTTT.

CDR3 nucleotides: TGTGCCTGGATTCCTAGCGGGTTTAGCAATGAGCAGTTCTTC. It is translated as CAWIPSGFSNEQFF. The rearrangement links TRBV30 to TRBJ2-1; 8 nucleotides line up with TRBD2. Per the germline V gene, CDR1 is GTSNPN and CDR2 is SVGIG (reference sequence). The CDR3 totals 14 residues. J was trimmed by 6 bases and V by 4 bases; bases with no gene match: 8.

The CDR3 bases are TGTGCCAGCAGCGTAGGGGGGACAGTCTGGCCTGAAGCTTTCTTT. It yields the protein CASSVGGTVWPEAFF. The chain has TRBV9 and TRBJ1-1; 7 bases fit TRBD1. With V trimmed by 0 bases and J by 6 bases, 8 bases remained unmatched. The CDR3 covers 15 residues. In germline, CDR1 is SGDLS, CDR2 YYNGEE.

CDR3 nucleotide sequence: TGTGCCAGCAGTTACAATGCAGCCCCGCGGTTGGAGTACTTC. Encoded protein: CASSYNAAPRLEYF. V gene TRBV6-5 combines with J gene TRBJ2-5; D uncertain. V lost 2 bases and J lost 12, with 19 bases in between. There are 14 residues in the CDR3. Germline loops: CDR1 MNHEY, CDR2 SVGAGI.

This chain links TRBV19 with TRBJ2-5; no clear D. Trimming removed 5 bases at V and 1 base at J, with 8 bases between. The length of the CDR3 is 13 residues. Germline V lookup: CDR1 LNHDA, CDR2 SQIVND (reference sequence). The CDR3 spells CASSVWPQETQYF. The CDR3 region has the DNA TGTGCCAGTAGTGTATGGCCCCAAGAGACCCAGTACTTC.

The genes are TRBV28 and TRBJ2-7; 12 bases are shared with TRBD2. V was clipped by 6 bases and J by 8 bases; unmatched bases: 14. The CDR3 extends over 16 amino acids. Germline V gene lookup returns CDR1 MDHEN and CDR2 SYDVKM. The CDR3 DNA reads as TGTGCCAGCAGCGTTCCCGGGGGGCTAGCGGGAGGGAAGCAGTACTTC. Translation gives CASSVPGGLAGGKQYF.